These T cell receptor beta chains were read from a single sample in a study of cytomegalovirus exposure and HLA in healthy donors. TCRdb keeps only in-frame clones here, not all; method: immunoSEQ multiplex PCR. The sample holds fewer than 150,000 clones; just under 80% are singletons and the top ten take about 4.5%. Sequencing was performed on PBMCs. The receptor source for this set is a man younger than 40 in good health. Each CDR3 is given with its conserved first and last residue. The order of the fields is J gene, V gene, CDR3 protein.

>TRBJ1-2|TRBV6-6
CASSDTGAAYGYTF
>TRBJ1-1|TRBV5-6
CASSRAGQGRNTEAFF
>TRBJ2-2|TRBV28
CASSPAGVGELFF
>TRBJ2-2|TRBV9
CASSVVLAGTPALGELFF
>TRBJ1-1|TRBV18
CASSGNRVGMNTEAYF
>TRBJ2-3|TRBV18
CASSPILGFRKVTDTQYF
>TRBJ1-6|TRBV13
CASRGITGDSPLHF
>TRBJ1-5|TRBV11-2
CASSLGNQPQHF
>TRBJ2-2|TRBV27
CASSPLLSGELFF
>TRBJ1-1|TRBV5-1
CASSFGQGGLHNTEAFF
>TRBJ1-5|TRBV7-8
CASSFGGREPQHF
>TRBJ2-2|TRBV7-8
CASSSPGTTNTGELFF
>TRBJ1-6|TRBV6-5
CASSYSVSGNSPLHF
>TRBJ1-5|TRBV6-5
CASRPDRGPNQPQHF
>TRBJ2-6|TRBV7-9
CASSLGAGAGGANVLTF
>TRBJ2-7|TRBV11-3
CASTVRTGPSYEQYF
>TRBJ2-7|TRBV7-2
CASSFQGGSSYEQYF
>TRBJ2-7|TRBV19
CASGTGLESYEQYF
>TRBJ2-1|TRBV9
CASSDDRSGHNEQFF
>TRBJ2-2|TRBV2
CASSEGGAGDGTGELFF
>TRBJ2-1|TRBV2
CASSERGLAGIDEQFF
>TRBJ2-3|TRBV18
CASSPPSLQRDTQYF
>TRBJ2-1|TRBV9
CASSGTTYDEQFF
>TRBJ1-1|TRBV6-5
CATHLRTAGEAFF
>TRBJ1-4|TRBV6-5
CATTGADEKLFF
>TRBJ1-2|TRBV7-9
CASSTHTTNYGYTF
>TRBJ2-7|TRBV15
CATRRGPLYEQYF
>TRBJ2-7|TRBV19
CASSIAGGYEQYF
>TRBJ2-2|TRBV7-9
CASSSTGPNTGELFF
>TRBJ1-1|TRBV7-9
CSSSSVNTEAFF
>TRBJ2-6|TRBV9
CASSVGRASGANVLTF
>-|TRBV4-3
CASSQGLAGGLYEQYF
>TRBJ2-1|TRBV6-5
CASSYSVGRGYNEQFF
>TRBJ2-3|TRBV30
CAWSPVGADRGDTQYF
>TRBJ2-7|TRBV6-6
CASGAGGSSYEQYF
>TRBJ2-5|TRBV18
CASSPPIAFQETQYF
>TRBJ2-2|TRBV28
CASSLLAINTGELFF
>TRBJ2-5|TRBV4-1
CASSAVAGEETQYF
>TRBJ2-3|TRBV10-3
CAIRGTSGSRDTQYF
>TRBJ1-1|TRBV7-9
CASSPLGTGPTEAFF
>TRBJ2-3|TRBV28
CASSLVQDTQYF
>TRBJ1-2|TRBV6-5
CASTRGLIYGYTF
>TRBJ2-7|TRBV7-6
CASSLIASGQNYEQYF
>TRBJ2-1|TRBV6-5
CASSSERNEQFF
>TRBJ2-7|TRBV6-5
CASSSGLAGIEQYF
>TRBJ2-1|TRBV12-1
CASSFGQGNNEQFF
>TRBJ2-3|TRBV5-4
CANSGSGSPDTQYF
>TRBJ1-4|TRBV15
CATSPRRGEEKLFF
>TRBJ2-7|TRBV2
CASSGSGFGEQYF
>TRBJ2-3|TRBV10-3
CAIIRLAGVDTQYF
>TRBJ1-1|TRBV7-9
CASRRSEPEAFF
>TRBJ1-1|TRBV2
CASSEQGQNTEAFF
>TRBJ1-1|TRBV28
CASSQGAVAFF
>TRBJ1-1|TRBV14
CASSQAGVVNTEAFF
>TRBJ2-2|TRBV7-8
CASSFREAGELFF
>TRBJ2-1|TRBV9
CASSVVRSLGEQFF
>TRBJ2-3|TRBV28
CASSDRRYTQYF
>TRBJ2-7|TRBV7-9
CASSLGENNYEQYF
>TRBJ1-2|TRBV6-6
CASSALGDGGYGYTF
>TRBJ2-7|TRBV7-2
CASSFEGTSYEQYF